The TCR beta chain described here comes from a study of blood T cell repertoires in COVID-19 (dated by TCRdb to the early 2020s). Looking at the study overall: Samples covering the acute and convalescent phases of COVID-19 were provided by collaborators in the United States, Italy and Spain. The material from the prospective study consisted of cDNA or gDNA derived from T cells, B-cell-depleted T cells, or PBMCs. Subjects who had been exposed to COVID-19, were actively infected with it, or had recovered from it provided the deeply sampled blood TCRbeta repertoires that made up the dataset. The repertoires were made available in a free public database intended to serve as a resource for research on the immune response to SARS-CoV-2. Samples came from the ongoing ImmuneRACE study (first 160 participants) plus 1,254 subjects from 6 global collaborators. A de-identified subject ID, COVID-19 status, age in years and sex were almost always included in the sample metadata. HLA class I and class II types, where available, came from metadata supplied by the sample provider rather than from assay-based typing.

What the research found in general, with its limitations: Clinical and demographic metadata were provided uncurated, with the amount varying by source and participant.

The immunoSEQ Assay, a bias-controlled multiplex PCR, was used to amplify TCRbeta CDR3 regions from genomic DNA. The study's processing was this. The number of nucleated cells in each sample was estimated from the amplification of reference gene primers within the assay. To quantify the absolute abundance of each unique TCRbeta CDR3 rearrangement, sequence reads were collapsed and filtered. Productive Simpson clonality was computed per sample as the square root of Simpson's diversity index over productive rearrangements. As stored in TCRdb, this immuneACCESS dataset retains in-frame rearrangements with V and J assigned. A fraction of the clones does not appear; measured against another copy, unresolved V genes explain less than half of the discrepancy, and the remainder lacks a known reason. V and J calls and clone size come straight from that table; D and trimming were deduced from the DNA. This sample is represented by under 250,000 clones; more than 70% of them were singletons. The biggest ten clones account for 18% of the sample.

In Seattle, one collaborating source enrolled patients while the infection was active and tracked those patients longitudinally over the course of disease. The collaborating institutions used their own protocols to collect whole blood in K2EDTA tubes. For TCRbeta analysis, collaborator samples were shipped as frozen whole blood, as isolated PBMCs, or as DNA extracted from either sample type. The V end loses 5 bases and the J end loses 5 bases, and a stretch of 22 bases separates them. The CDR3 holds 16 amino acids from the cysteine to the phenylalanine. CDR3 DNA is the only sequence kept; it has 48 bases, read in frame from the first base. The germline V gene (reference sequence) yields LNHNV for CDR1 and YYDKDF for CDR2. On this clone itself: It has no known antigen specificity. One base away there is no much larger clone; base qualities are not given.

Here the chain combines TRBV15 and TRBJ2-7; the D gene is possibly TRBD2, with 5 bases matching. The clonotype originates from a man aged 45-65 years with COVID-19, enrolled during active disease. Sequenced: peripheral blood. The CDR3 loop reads CATSGPLRGIKDEQYF. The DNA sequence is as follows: TGTGCCACCAGCGGGCCGCTTCGAGGGATTAAGGACGAGCAGTACTTC.